A single sample gave rise to the 20 T cell receptor beta chains below, sequenced in a study of blood T cells in healthy people across ages. A second PCR of about 6 to 12 cycles used a sample-barcoded 5' primer and a J-beta primer mix. TCRdb passed the 5' RACE reads through MiXCR, listing each CDR3 protein once. The repertoire includes about 1.4 million distinct CDR3 sequences, around 59% of them detected once, and 6.5% to 8.5% sits in the top ten. The sample taken for sequencing was blood. The receptor source for this set is a man between 18 and 29 years old in good health.

Worth noting for this clonotype: A read error may produce the germline difference seen at one junction end. The V call is TRBV20-1, the J call TRBJ2-3; D may be TRBD1 (6 bases). Germline-derived CDR1 and CDR2 are DFQATT and SNEGSKA (reference sequence). The length of the CDR3 is 13 residues. The CDR3 spells CSATDGGADAQYF. CDR3 nucleotides: TGCAGTGCTACTGATGGGGGCGCAGATGCGCAGTATTTT.

CDR3 bases: TGCGCCAGCAGCCCCTACAGGGGCCAAGAGACCCAGTACTTC. Translated, it gives CASSPYRGQETQYF. The chain carries TRBV5-1 and TRBJ2-5; 7 bases fit TRBD1. Trimming cost V 4 bases and J 1 base; bases outside gene matches: 4. Germline assignment: CDR1 SGHRS and CDR2 YFSETQ. CDR3 length equals 14 residues.

The rearrangement links TRBV2 to TRBJ2-1; D is unclear. Deletions cut 6 bases from V and 0 bases from J, with 12 bases between. The CDR3 totals 15 residues. CDR1 is SNHLY, CDR2 FYNNEI, per germline. The CDR3 loop is CASRGGSSSYNEQFF. The CDR3 nucleotides are TGTGCCAGCAGGGGCGGCTCCTCCTCCTACAATGAGCAGTTCTTC.

Points on this clonotype: One junction end disagrees with the germline gene, perhaps due to a read error. The genes are TRBV7-7 and TRBJ2-5; TRBD2 matches at 7 bases. Germline values: CDR1 SSHAT, CDR2 FNYEAQ (reference sequence). CDR3 size: 13 residues. The CDR3 loop reads CARSELGGETRYF. CDR3 nucleotide sequence: TGTGCCCGCAGCGAATTGGGAGGGGAGACCCGGTACTTC.

This chain connects TRBV30 to TRBJ1-1; D remains ambiguous. CDR1 is GTSNPN and CDR2 is SVGIG in the germline V gene (reference sequence). V was cut by 2 bases and J by 12 bases, with 16 bases left in between. The CDR3 is 12 amino acids. CDR3 DNA: TGTGCCTGGAGTCCCCCCGGCCGCGGGACTTTCTTT. It specifies CAWSPPGRGTFF. The whole variable domain, remainder taken from reference TRBV30 and TRBJ1-1, is SQTIHQWPATLVQPVGSPLSLECTVEGTSNPNLYWYRQAAGRGLQLLFYSVGIGQISSEVPQNLSASRPQDRQFILSSKKLLLSDSGFYLCAWSPPGRGTFFGQGTRLTVV.

The chain is built from TRBV29-1 and TRBJ2-2, with no clear D. The CDR3 spans 13 residues. Trimming shortened V by 5 bases and J by 0 bases, and 7 bases separated the two germline ends. The germline CDR1 and CDR2 sequences are SQVTM and ANQGSEA. CDR3 sequence (DNA): TGCAGCGTTAGCAGCGCGAACACCGGGGAGCTGTTTTTT. It translates to CSVSSANTGELFF.

This chain uses TRBV20-1 with TRBJ2-1; weak D call: TRBD2 (5 bases). The V and J ends lost 6 bases and 0 bases respectively, with 15 bases between them. Germline V gene sequence: CDR1 DFQATT, CDR2 SNEGSKA (reference sequence). This CDR3 region has 15 residues. The CDR3 reads CSADGLSSSYNEQFF. CDR3 in DNA: TGCAGTGCGGATGGACTTTCCAGCTCCTACAATGAGCAGTTCTTC.

This clonotype was recorded many times. V usage is TRBV7-9 and J usage is TRBJ2-7, with D maybe TRBD2 (5 bases). Per germline, CDR1 SEHNR and CDR2 FQNEAQ (reference sequence). This CDR3 comprises 12 residues. Deletions cut 5 bases from V and 2 bases from J, with 7 bases between. DNA of the CDR3: TGTGCCAGCAGCCCGACTACCTACGAGCAGTACTTC. Translating gives CASSPTTYEQYF. Full variable domain (missing parts from reference TRBV7-9 and TRBJ2-7): DTGVSQNPRHKITKRGQNVTFRCDPISEHNRLYWYRQTLGQGPEFLTYFQNEAQLEKSRLLSDRFSAERPKGSFSTLEIQRTEQGDSAMYLCASSPTTYEQYFGPGTRLTVT.

In its sample, this clonotype was seen once. The gene calls are TRBV4-2 and TRBJ2-6; no clear D. The germline V gene encodes CDR1 LGHNA and CDR2 YNFKEQ. The CDR3 loop spans 14 amino acids. V lost 4 bases to trimming and J lost 4 bases, with 8 bases between them. The CDR3 DNA sequence: TGTGCCAGCAGCCCCTGGACGGGGGCCAACGTCCTGACTTTC. It translates to CASSPWTGANVLTF.

The chain carries TRBV2 and TRBJ2-5; 9 bases match TRBD1. This CDR3 is 14 amino acids long. Germline assignment: CDR1 SNHLY and CDR2 FYNNEI. The ends lost 6 bases at V and 2 bases at J; junction bases unmatched: 4. CDR3 nucleotides: TGTGCCAGCAGCAAAGACAGGGGGCAAGAGACCCAGTACTTC. Its translation: CASSKDRGQETQYF.

Details on this clonotype: A read error may account for a junction end that differs from germline. This rearrangement joins TRBV7-9 to TRBJ2-4; 7 bases align to TRBD1. The DNA end favors TRBJ2-5, so the J call may be wrong. The CDR3 has 13 residues. Germline assignment: CDR1 SEHNR and CDR2 FQNEAQ (reference sequence). In DNA, the CDR3 is TGTGTCAGCAGCTTGCTCAGGGGGGAGACCCAGTACTTC. Its translation: CVSSLLRGETQYF.

The chain links TRBV3-1 to TRBJ2-5; 11 nucleotides agree with TRBD2. Germline V gene data show CDR1 as LGHDT and CDR2 as YNNKEL (reference sequence). The junction had 12 bases not matched to a gene; V was cut back by 0 bases and J by 6 bases. CDR3 length: 18 residues. This CDR3 reads CASSQDQTRLAGRKTQYF. CDR3 nucleotide sequence: TGTGCCAGCAGCCAAGATCAAACTCGACTAGCGGGACGCAAGACCCAGTACTTC.

A few counts support this clonotype. The chain employs TRBV4-3 and TRBJ2-3; 10 nucleotides match TRBD2. Germline trimming cut 3 bases from V and 4 bases from J; bases unmatched to any gene: 4. The V gene's germline CDR1 is LGHNA and CDR2 YSLEER. The CDR3 spans 15 residues. The CDR3 bases are TGCGCCAGCAGCCACACTAGCGGGGCTGCAGATACGCAGTATTTT. Amino acid sequence: CASSHTSGAADTQYF.

The V call is TRBV4-1, the J call TRBJ2-5, with 13 bases identical to TRBD2. The trim removed 4 bases at V and 2 bases at J, leaving 4 bases unmatched. CDR1 MGHRA and CDR2 YSYEKL come from the germline V gene. The CDR3 contains 16 residues. As DNA, the CDR3 is TGCGCCAGCAGCCCGACTAGCGGGGGGCCTCAAGAGACCCAGTACTTC. Protein product: CASSPTSGGPQETQYF.

V gene TRBV7-7 combines with J gene TRBJ2-1; the match to TRBD2 covers 9 bases. CDR1 SSHAT and CDR2 FNYEAQ come from the germline V gene (reference sequence). J lost 1 base, V lost 1 base, and 8 bases had no gene match. The CDR3 has 18 amino acids. The CDR3 here is CASSLVAGDLYSYNEQFF. CDR3 bases: TGTGCCAGCAGCTTAGTAGCGGGAGACCTTTATTCCTACAATGAGCAGTTCTTC. Together with reference TRBV7-7 and TRBJ2-1, the CDR3 gives the full variable domain: GAGVSQSPRYKVTKRGQDVTLRCDPISSHATLYWYQQALGQGPEFLTYFNYEAQPDKSGLPSDRFSAERPEGSISTLTIQRTEQRDSAMYRCASSLVAGDLYSYNEQFFGPGTRLTVL.

The chain uses TRBV6-1 and TRBJ2-3; 8 nucleotides match TRBD1. From germline, CDR1 is MNHNS and CDR2 SASEGT. The CDR3 loop spans 13 amino acids. V gave up 11 bases and J gave up 4 bases; unmatched junction bases: 8. The DNA of the CDR3 is TGTGCCGATGGGACAGGCCTCGCAGATACGCAGTATTTT. This translates into CADGTGLADTQYF.

The CDR3 region is CASSSDGAYEQYF. The CDR3 DNA reads TGTGCCAGCAGTTCGGACGGGGCCTACGAGCAGTACTTC. The V and J genes are TRBV7-9 and TRBJ2-7; D is perhaps TRBD2 (5 bases). The V end was cut by 6 bases, the J end by 2 bases, with 11 bases between. Germline V lookup: CDR1 SEHNR, CDR2 FQNEAQ (reference sequence). The CDR3 consists of 13 residues. Variable domain in full (rest from reference TRBV7-9 and TRBJ2-7): DTGVSQNPRHKITKRGQNVTFRCDPISEHNRLYWYRQTLGQGPEFLTYFQNEAQLEKSRLLSDRFSAERPKGSFSTLEIQRTEQGDSAMYLCASSSDGAYEQYFGPGTRLTVT.

The chain couples TRBV6-2 or TRBV6-3 to TRBJ2-3; 8 bases are shared with TRBD2. J was trimmed by 2 bases and V by 1 base; bases with no gene match: 8. The CDR3 has 17 amino acids. Germline CDR1 MNHEY, CDR2 SVGEGT. CDR3 coding DNA: TGTGCCAGCAGTTACTGGTCCAGCGGGGGCCTCACAGATACGCAGTATTTT. Translated, it gives CASSYWSSGGLTDTQYF.

The genes are TRBV12-5 and TRBJ2-2; the D is unclear. Germline V gene lookup returns CDR1 LGHNT and CDR2 FRNRAP. The CDR3 runs 15 residues. Between the trimmed V and J ends, which lost 7 bases and 0 bases, there was a span of 12 bases. CDR3: CASALRSSNTGELFF. The CDR3 DNA sequence: TGTGCTAGTGCCCTCCGCTCCTCGAACACCGGGGAGCTGTTTTTT.

This chain joins TRBV10-3 and TRBJ2-1; 12 bases are shared with TRBD2. Trimming at V came to 6 bases and at J to 9 bases, leaving 9 bases not matched to a gene. This CDR3 is 15 amino acids long. Germline V lookup: CDR1 ENHRY, CDR2 SYGVKD. The CDR3 DNA follows: TGTGCCATCAGGTCAACTAGCGGGGGGCTTAGTGAGCAGTTCTTC. This sequence encodes CAIRSTSGGLSEQFF.